This passage covers 18 T cell receptor beta chains from one sample sequenced in a study of CD8 T cells in Susac syndrome. A quantity of about 0.5 to 1 ug RNA underwent reverse transcription using random hexamers. One entry per CDR3 protein results from TCRdb running MiXCR on the immunoSEQ multiplex PCR reads. The table has over 150,000 distinct CDR3 sequences, about 94% seen once; the top ten hold approximately 0.099%. Input material: CD4+ T cells from PBMCs. Receptors were obtained from a human donor with Susac syndrome.

Only one count was recorded for this clonotype. The genes are TRBV5-1 and TRBJ2-1; tentatively, D is TRBD1 or TRBD2 (5 bases each). Germline assignment: CDR1 SGHRS and CDR2 YFSETQ. This CDR3 has 16 amino acids. V was pared by 0 bases and J by 4 bases, with 14 bases between. CDR3: CASSLGGVPGYNEQFF. The DNA of the CDR3 is TGCGCCAGCAGCTTGGGAGGGGTGCCCGGTTACAATGAGCAGTTCTTC.

This chain connects TRBV6-1 to TRBJ2-4; tentatively, D is TRBD2 (5 bases). CDR1 is MNHNS, CDR2 SASEGT, per germline. This CDR3 is 15 amino acids long. With 5 bases removed from V and 5 bases from J, the gap between germline ends came to 16 bases. This CDR3 is CASSSSGSRENIQYF. As DNA, the CDR3 is TGTGCCAGCAGTTCTTCTGGGAGTCGGGAAAACATTCAGTACTTC.

The chain links TRBV4-1 to TRBJ2-1; D may match TRBD1 or TRBD2 (5 bases each). This CDR3 spans 14 amino acids. V lost 3 bases and J lost 9, with 15 bases in between. The germline V gene has CDR1 MGHRA and CDR2 YSYEKL. The CDR3 sequence is CASSQPQRGGEQFF. The CDR3 nucleotides are TGCGCCAGCAGCCAGCCCCAGAGGGGTGGTGAGCAGTTCTTC.

This chain links TRBV19 with TRBJ1-5; 9 bases match TRBD1. J gave up 6 bases and V 3 bases, and 9 bases lay outside the gene matches. The CDR3 contains 16 residues. The germline V gene has CDR1 LNHDA and CDR2 SQIVND (reference sequence). CDR3: CASSIGQQGAVQPQHF. CDR3 in DNA: TGTGCCAGTAGTATTGGTCAACAGGGGGCCGTTCAGCCCCAGCATTTT.

The chain couples TRBV30 to TRBJ1-2; 7 nucleotides align to TRBD1. The CDR3 runs to 12 residues. J lost 12 bases, V lost 1 base, and 8 bases had no gene match. Looked up from germline, CDR1 is GTSNPN and CDR2 is SVGIG (reference sequence). CDR3 region: CAWSGRTGGHTF. DNA of the CDR3: TGTGCCTGGAGTGGCAGGACAGGAGGCCACACCTTC.

The gene calls are TRBV29-1 and TRBJ2-7; 9 nucleotides align to TRBD2. Trimming removed 6 bases from V and 3 bases from J; junction bases left unmatched: 3. CDR3 length: 12 residues. Per germline, CDR1 SQVTM and CDR2 ANQGSEA. CDR3 nucleotides: TGCAGCGTGGCTAGCGGGAACTACGAGCAGTACTTC. Residues: CSVASGNYEQYF.

The gene calls are TRBV20-1 and TRBJ2-1; the D is unclear. Trimming took off 6 bases at V and 8 bases at J, with 8 bases between the two ends. From germline, CDR1 is DFQATT and CDR2 SNEGSKA (reference sequence). The CDR3 is 10 residues long. The CDR3 reads CSALSYEQFF. The CDR3 bases are TGCAGTGCCCTTTCTTATGAGCAGTTCTTC.

The V gene is TRBV4-2, the J gene TRBJ1-4, with no clear D. The CDR3 is 14 amino acids. Germline values: CDR1 LGHNA, CDR2 YNFKEQ. V was shortened by 0 bases and J by 1 base, with 3 bases between the two germline ends. CDR3 bases: TGTGCCAGCAGCCAAGAGCAAACTAATGAAAAACTGTTTTTT. As protein: CASSQEQTNEKLFF.

The chain combines TRBV30 with TRBJ1-2; tentative D call: TRBD1 (6 bases). This CDR3 spans 12 amino acids. The germline gives CDR1 GTSNPN, CDR2 SVGIG (reference sequence). V was clipped by 3 bases and J by 5 bases, with 10 bases between them. The DNA of the CDR3 is TGTGCCTGGAGCGACGGACAGTATGGCTACACCTTC. It is translated as CAWSDGQYGYTF. The full variable domain, in which reference TRBV30 and TRBJ1-2 provide the parts outside the CDR3, is SQTIHQWPATLVQPVGSPLSLECTVEGTSNPNLYWYRQAAGRGLQLLFYSVGIGQISSEVPQNLSASRPQDRQFILSSKKLLLSDSGFYLCAWSDGQYGYTFGSGTRLTVV.

This chain connects TRBV6-2 or TRBV6-3 to TRBJ2-1; D gene uncertain. This CDR3 is built from 13 residues. Germline CDR1 and CDR2: MNHEY and SVGEGT. V was pared by 3 bases and J by 7 bases, with 10 bases between. DNA for the CDR3: TGTGCCAGCAGTTATCTGAGAGTTAATGAGCAGTTCTTC. Its protein product is CASSYLRVNEQFF.

The chain uses TRBV12-3 or TRBV12-4 and TRBJ2-4; the match to TRBD2 covers 8 bases. V lost 5 bases to trimming and J lost 5 bases; unmatched junction nucleotides: 5. The CDR3 runs 14 residues. The CDR3 protein is CASSPAGVENIQYF. For the CDR3, the DNA is TGTGCCAGCAGTCCAGCGGGGGTAGAAAACATTCAGTACTTC.

V gene TRBV18 combines with J gene TRBJ2-7, with D uncertain. The V end lost 3 bases, the J end lost 1 base, and 7 bases lay between the germline ends. The CDR3 loop spans 13 amino acids. Germline V lookup: CDR1 KGHSH, CDR2 LQKENI. The CDR3 loop reads CASSPGSSYEQYF. The CDR3 DNA sequence: TGTGCCAGCTCACCCGGCAGTTCCTACGAGCAGTACTTC.

The gene calls are TRBV29-1 and TRBJ2-5; D unclear. The germline gives CDR1 SQVTM, CDR2 ANQGSEA. CDR3 length equals 11 residues. The V gene lost 4 bases and the J gene lost 7 bases, with 10 bases spanning the gap. The CDR3, as DNA: TGCAGCGTTGGTGCCTTAGGGACCCAGTACTTC. This encodes CSVGALGTQYF.

The chain joins TRBV18 to TRBJ2-1; 10 bases agree with TRBD2. Trimming took 6 bases from V and 4 from J; bases not matched to a gene: 6. The germline V gene encodes CDR1 KGHSH and CDR2 LQKENI. The length of the CDR3 is 15 residues. The DNA for the CDR3 is TGTGCCAGCTCCACTAGCGGGACCCAGTACAATGAGCAGTTCTTC. Translation gives CASSTSGTQYNEQFF.

The rearrangement uses TRBV12-3 or TRBV12-4 and TRBJ2-2; D could derive from TRBD1 or TRBD2 (6 bases each). There are 19 residues in the CDR3. V was trimmed by 6 bases and J by 3 bases, leaving 26 bases between them. The CDR3 sequence: CASSGPRGGGQSYTGELFF. The CDR3, as DNA: TGTGCCAGCAGCGGGCCAAGAGGGGGAGGACAGAGTTACACCGGGGAGCTGTTTTTT.

This chain links TRBV6-6 with TRBJ1-1; D possibly corresponds to TRBD1 (5 bases). Trimming left V 1 base short and J 8 bases short, with 11 bases between. The CDR3 contains 13 residues. CDR1 and CDR2 from the germline V gene are MNHNY and SVGAGI (reference sequence). The CDR3, as DNA: TGTGCCAGCAGTTACTTTGCGGCAGGGGAAGCTTTCTTT. This sequence encodes CASSYFAAGEAFF.

The rearrangement links TRBV25-1 to TRBJ1-2; D ambiguous. The CDR3 consists of 15 residues. Germline CDR1 and CDR2: MGHDK and SYGVNS. Trimming pared 4 bases from V and 6 bases from J, leaving 18 bases between. The CDR3 bases are TGTGCCAGCAGTGCCGACGGGGTGGAATTACATGGCTACACCTTC. It codes for CASSADGVELHGYTF.

The chain links TRBV18 to TRBJ1-6; D not resolved. V was shortened by 3 bases and J by 8 bases, with 11 bases between the two germline ends. Germline CDR1 reads KGHSH; CDR2 reads LQKENI. This CDR3 comprises 14 residues. In nucleotides, the CDR3 is TGTGCCAGCTCACCTTCCGGGAAGTATTCACCCCTCCACTTT. Residues: CASSPSGKYSPLHF.